The 18 T cell receptor beta chains below all came from one sample that was sequenced in a study of cytomegalovirus exposure and HLA in healthy donors. Amplification used 60 Vbeta primers and 13 Jbeta primers. Profiled with immunoSEQ multiplex PCR; TCRdb holds only in-frame clones, not every one. The sample lists 110,000 to 150,000 clones; approximately 80% were seen once. Sequences were obtained from PBMCs. The receptors shown here come from a woman in her thirties or forties in good health and CMV-seropositive.

This clone was seen a few times. The rearrangement joins TRBV4-3 to TRBJ1-2; 8 positions agree with TRBD1. Per germline, CDR1 LGHNA and CDR2 YSLEER. Trimming removed 3 bases from V and 8 bases from J; junction bases left unmatched: 8. The CDR3 runs to 14 residues. CDR3 DNA: TGCGCCAGCAGCCATACGGACAGGGAAGGAGGCTACACCTTC. Encoded protein: CASSHTDREGGYTF.

V usage is TRBV28 and J usage is TRBJ2-3, with 7 positions matching TRBD2. Germline V CDR1 and CDR2: MDHEN, SYDVKM. The CDR3 has 15 amino acids. The V gene end was trimmed by 6 bases and the J gene end by 1 base; junction bases not matched to a gene: 7. Here the CDR3 reads CASRSSSGGTDTQYF. CDR3 nucleotide sequence: TGTGCCAGCAGAAGCTCTAGCGGAGGCACAGATACGCAGTATTTT.

The rearrangement links TRBV11-2 to TRBJ2-7, with D hard to call. Trimming took off 1 base at V and 4 bases at J, with 14 bases between the two ends. The CDR3 contains 15 residues. Looked up from germline, CDR1 is SGHAT and CDR2 is FQNNGV. CDR3 nucleotide sequence: TGTGCCAGCAGCTTAGTGGCACAGCTTCAATACGAGCAGTACTTC. Its protein product is CASSLVAQLQYEQYF.

The chain links TRBV6-1 to TRBJ1-2; D gene uncertain. The CDR3 spans 14 residues. Germline values: CDR1 MNHNS, CDR2 SASEGT. V lost 5 bases and J lost 0, with 10 bases in between. The CDR3, as DNA: TGTGCCAGCAGTAGAGACGGAGCTAACTATGGCTACACCTTC. This codes for CASSRDGANYGYTF.

The genes are TRBV29-1 and TRBJ2-4; D call uncertain. Germline V lookup: CDR1 SQVTM, CDR2 ANQGSEA. There are 11 residues in the CDR3. V lost 5 bases and J 0 bases, leaving 2 bases between the germline ends. DNA for the CDR3: TGCAGCGTTCTAGCCAAAAACATTCAGTACTTC. Protein product: CSVLAKNIQYF.

The chain is built from TRBV7-2 and TRBJ2-7; 8 nucleotides match TRBD2. Germline V lookup: CDR1 SGHTA, CDR2 FQGNSA. This CDR3 has 16 amino acids. Trimming took 3 bases from V and 4 from J; bases not matched to a gene: 11. The CDR3 loop reads CASSFSSGGRNYEQYF. The CDR3 bases are TGTGCCAGCAGCTTCAGTTCCGGCGGGAGGAATTACGAGCAGTACTTC.

The CDR3: CASAGQGSSPLHF. For the CDR3, the DNA is TGTGCCAGCGCAGGACAGGGTAGTTCACCCCTCCACTTT. The chain couples TRBV25-1 to TRBJ1-6, with 8 bases fitting TRBD1. CDR3 size: 13 residues. CDR1 and CDR2 from the germline V gene are MGHDK and SYGVNS. Germline trimming cut 8 bases from V and 9 bases from J; bases unmatched to any gene: 6.

The rearrangement joins TRBV7-3 to TRBJ2-6; D gene unclear. The CDR3 has 14 amino acids. CDR1 and CDR2 from the germline V gene are SGHTA and FQGTGA. The ends were cut back, 4 bases at V and 2 bases at J, with 6 bases in the middle. The CDR3 loop reads CASSYKAGANVLTF. DNA of the CDR3: TGTGCCAGCAGCTACAAAGCTGGGGCCAACGTCCTGACTTTC.

The rearrangement links TRBV6-1 to TRBJ2-5; TRBD1 matches at 12 bases. This CDR3 is 14 amino acids long. Germline V CDR1 and CDR2: MNHNS, SASEGT. The J segment lost 5 bases and the V segment lost 10 bases, leaving 8 bases of the junction unmatched. The CDR3, as DNA: TGTGCCACCATCCGGGACAGGGGGCCTGAGACCCAGTACTTC. This translates into CATIRDRGPETQYF.

The chain links TRBV5-4 to TRBJ2-3; 7 nucleotides match TRBD1. This CDR3 spans 16 amino acids. CDR1 is SGHNT and CDR2 is YYREEE in the germline V gene (reference sequence). J lost 6 bases, V lost 3 bases, and 13 bases had no gene match. The chain's CDR3 is CASSSRTSPRGDTQYF. Here the CDR3 DNA reads TGTGCCAGCAGCTCCCGGACTTCGCCCAGGGGGGATACGCAGTATTTT. The variable domain in full, with the rest retrieved from reference TRBV5-4 and TRBJ2-3, is ETGVTQSPTHLIKTRGQQVTLRCSSQSGHNTVSWYQQALGQGPQFIFQYYREEENGRGNFPPRFSGLQFPNYSSELNVNALELDDSALYLCASSSRTSPRGDTQYFGPGTRLTVL.

The chain employs TRBV6-1 and TRBJ2-5; possible D gene TRBD1, 5 bases. This CDR3 comprises 16 residues. The germline V gene encodes CDR1 MNHNS and CDR2 SASEGT. Between the trimmed V and J ends, which lost 2 bases and 1 base, there was a span of 14 bases. In DNA form, the CDR3 reads TGTGCCAGCAGTGAAAGGGCAGGGTTGGCCCAAGAGACCCAGTACTTC. Its protein is CASSERAGLAQETQYF.

This sequence joins TRBV4-1 and TRBJ1-5, with 9 bases that match TRBD1. This CDR3 has 15 residues. Germline CDR1 MGHRA, CDR2 YSYEKL. V lost 0 bases to trimming and J lost 4 bases; unmatched junction nucleotides: 1. The CDR3 DNA is TGCGCCAGCAGCCAAGATGGGACAGGGAATCAGCCCCAGCATTTT. As protein: CASSQDGTGNQPQHF.

In its sample, this clone was seen once. The CDR3 region is CASSQNRGPYNEQFF. CDR3 nucleotides: TGCGCCAGCAGCCAAAACAGGGGGCCTTACAATGAGCAGTTCTTC. The chain recombines TRBV4-3 with TRBJ2-1; 9 bases line up with TRBD1. Trimming at V came to 2 bases and at J to 4 bases, leaving 3 bases not matched to a gene. Germline CDR1 reads LGHNA; CDR2 reads YSLEER. The CDR3 consists of 15 residues.

The chain employs TRBV5-1 and TRBJ1-2; 7 bases map to TRBD1. CDR1 is SGHRS and CDR2 is YFSETQ in the germline V gene. Unmatched junction bases numbered 6, after V lost 4 bases and J lost 6 bases. The CDR3 spans 13 residues. Here the CDR3 DNA reads TGCGCCAGCAGCCAAGACGGACAGGATGGCTACACCTTC. Translated, it gives CASSQDGQDGYTF.

This chain uses TRBV11-2 with TRBJ1-1; 9 nucleotides agree with TRBD1. The germline V gene has CDR1 SGHAT and CDR2 FQNNGV. The CDR3 loop spans 16 amino acids. J lost 1 base, V lost 1 base, and 4 bases had no gene match. The CDR3 DNA follows: TGTGCCAGCAGCTTAGGGGGGACAGGGAGGAACACTGAAGCTTTCTTT. It encodes CASSLGGTGRNTEAFF.

Of note for this clone: Relative to the germline gene, one junction end is altered; a read error may explain this. This chain uses TRBV4-1 with TRBJ2-7, with D perhaps TRBD1 (6 bases). The CDR3 has 17 residues. Germline CDR1 is MGHRA and CDR2 is YSYEKL. The CDR3 reads CASSQVIGATGSYEQYF. The CDR3 DNA sequence: TGCGCCAGCAGTCAAGTTATTGGGGCGACAGGCTCCTACGAGCAGTACTTC.

J is TRBJ2-3 and V is TRBV29-1, with 11 bases aligning to TRBD2. V was pared by 7 bases and J by 11 bases, with 8 bases of the junction left unmatched. The CDR3 is 12 amino acids. Germline V gene sequence: CDR1 SQVTM, CDR2 ANQGSEA. The CDR3 DNA reads as TGCAGCGCCAAATACGGGACTAGCGGGCAGTATTTT. As protein: CSAKYGTSGQYF.

The CDR3 DNA reads as TGTGCCAGCCGGACAGGGATCACTGACCTTAATGAAAAACTGTTTTTT. This translates into CASRTGITDLNEKLFF. The V and J genes are TRBV28 and TRBJ1-4, with TRBD1 matching over 8 bases. V lost 8 bases to trimming and J lost 4 bases; unmatched junction nucleotides: 12. The CDR3 has 16 amino acids. Per the germline V gene, CDR1 is MDHEN and CDR2 is SYDVKM.